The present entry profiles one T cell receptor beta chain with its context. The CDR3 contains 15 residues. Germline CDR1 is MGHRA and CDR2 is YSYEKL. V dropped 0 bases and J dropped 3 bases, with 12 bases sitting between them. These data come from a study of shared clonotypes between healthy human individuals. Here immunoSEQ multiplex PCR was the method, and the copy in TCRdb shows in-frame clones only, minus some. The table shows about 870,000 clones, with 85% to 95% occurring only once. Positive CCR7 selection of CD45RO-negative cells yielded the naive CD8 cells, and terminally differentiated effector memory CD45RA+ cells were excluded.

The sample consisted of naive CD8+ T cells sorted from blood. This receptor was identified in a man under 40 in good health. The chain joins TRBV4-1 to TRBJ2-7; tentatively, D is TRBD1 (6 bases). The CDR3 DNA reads TGCGCCAGCAGCCAAGATTCAGGGGCGGTCTACGAGCAGTACTTC. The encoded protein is CASSQDSGAVYEQYF.